This T cell receptor beta chain originates from a study of regulatory T cells in long-lasting Graves disease. Study results and limitations: Persistent disease preferred TRBV28, TRBJ1-2 and TRBJ2-5.

Relying on iRepertoire HTBI primers and Arm-PCR of CDR3 regions, the team built TCR beta libraries. Authors' data handling: Samples collectively showed some 60 TRBV and approximately 15 TRBJ segments. Via MiXCR, TCRdb re-called the multiplex PCR reads, giving one row per CDR3 protein. TCRdb, not the authors, supplied the V and J calls. The sample consists of around 330,000 distinct CDR3 sequences, 15% to 20% of them appearing once. Remarks on this clonotype: What it recognizes is unknown. The junction departs from the called germline gene at one end, perhaps through a read error.

Germline CDR1 reads SEHNR; CDR2 reads FQNEAQ (reference sequence). The CDR3 totals 13 residues. Time point in this sample: newly diagnosed GD, antithyroid drugs for less than 3 months. From RNA extracted from PBMCs, the TCR library was made. Sequenced here: peripheral blood mononuclear cells (PBMCs), sampled at new diagnosis, from a patient treated with antithyroid drugs. The chain combines TRBV7-9 with TRBJ2-3; 9 bases match TRBD2. The sequence derives from a female donor with Graves disease. CDR3 DNA: TGTGCCGGCAGCTTAGCGGGAGAAGATACGCAGTATTTT. This translates into CAGSLAGEDTQYF.